A selection of T cell receptor beta chains follows, all from one sample in a study of Ad26.COV2.S vaccination and SARS-CoV-2 variants. Repertoires were generated with immunoSEQ multiplex PCR, while TCRdb's copy carries only in-frame clones and drops some. The table lists hundreds of thousands of clones, around 88% of them singletons. The sample consisted of peripheral blood, taken in a trial of Ad26.COV2.S vaccine versus placebo. These receptors came from a person between 18 and 65 years old who received the Ad26.COV2.S COVID-19 vaccine or a placebo. The CDR3 runs from the conserved cysteine through the conserved F or W. Fields, in order: CDR3 protein, CDR3 DNA, V gene, clone size, D gene, J gene. The D gene is left open where the match is weak. The size field is filled for only some rows; it gives once, few, many or a size class.

CASSPYRVGRGTEAFF TGTGCCAGCAGCCCGTACCGGGTAGGCCGCGGAACTGAAGCTTTCTTT TRBV7-9 . . TRBJ1-1
CASSPTSGANVLTF TGTGCCAGCAGCCCCACCTCTGGGGCCAACGTCCTGACTTTC TRBV11-3 . . TRBJ2-6
CASSYGTFSNQPQHF TGTGCCAGCAGTTACGGGACATTCTCAAATCAGCCCCAGCATTTT TRBV2 . . TRBJ1-5
CASSPREGADKLFF TGTGCCAGCAGTCCCCGAGAGGGGGCGGACAAACTGTTTTTT TRBV27 . TRBD1 TRBJ1-4
CASSLGGSKNTEAFF TGCGCCAGCAGCTTGGGGGGCAGCAAGAACACTGAAGCTTTCTTT TRBV5-1 . . TRBJ1-1
CASSYNSNQPQHF TGTGCCAGCAGTTACAACAGCAATCAGCCCCAGCATTTT TRBV6-5 . . TRBJ1-5
CASTLQGLGGELFF TGTGCCAGTACTCTACAGGGATTGGGCGGGGAGCTGTTTTTT TRBV19 . . TRBJ2-2
CASSLRELLRGAGELFF TGTGCCAGCAGCTTGAGGGAGCTCCTTAGGGGCGCCGGGGAGCTGTTTTTT TRBV5-6 . . TRBJ2-2
CASSQGWLAGGRITDTQYF TGTGCCAGCAGCCAAGGCTGGCTAGCGGGGGGCCGAATCACAGATACGCAGTATTTT TRBV3-1/TRBV3-2 . TRBD2 TRBJ2-3
CASSQIFRPPLHF TGCGCCAGCAGCCAGATATTCCGTCCGCCCCTCCACTTT TRBV4-1 . . TRBJ1-6
CASSQGAERIGNTIYF TGCGCCAGCAGCCAAGGGGCAGAACGAATTGGAAACACCATATATTTT TRBV4-3 . . TRBJ1-3
CASSEARVAGWGEQFF TGTGCCAGCAGTGAAGCGCGGGTAGCGGGGTGGGGGGAGCAGTTCTTC TRBV6-1 . TRBD2 TRBJ2-1
CASSVEFSTYEQYF TGTGCCAGCAGCGTAGAATTCTCTACCTACGAGCAGTACTTC TRBV9 . . TRBJ2-7
CASSSSITSYADTQYF TGTGCCAGTAGTAGCTCGATAACTAGCTATGCAGATACGCAGTATTTT TRBV19 . . TRBJ2-3
CASSRGDRNIGYEQYF TGTGCCAGCAGCCGGGGGGACAGGAATATTGGCTACGAGCAGTACTTC TRBV9 . . TRBJ2-7
CASRIMAEAFF TGTGCCAGCCGCATTATGGCTGAAGCTTTCTTT TRBV19 . . TRBJ1-1
CAISEGQWTNYGYTF TGTGCCATCAGTGAGGGACAGTGGACAAACTATGGCTACACCTTC TRBV10-3 . . TRBJ1-2
CASSASTKAGIYNEQFF TGTGCCAGCAGCGCTTCCACAAAAGCGGGGATCTACAATGAGCAGTTCTTC TRBV9 once TRBD2 TRBJ2-1
CASSPQGLGGNTGELFF TGTGCCAGCAGCCCTCAGGGGTTGGGCGGGAACACCGGGGAGCTGTTTTTT TRBV3-1/TRBV3-2 once . TRBJ2-2
CASSLNRGNSPLHF TGTGCCAGCAGCTTAAACAGGGGAAATTCACCCCTCCACTTT TRBV7-2 . TRBD1 TRBJ1-6
CASSYGTGGWASSYNEQFF TGTGCCAGCAGTTACGGGACAGGGGGCTGGGCAAGCTCCTACAATGAGCAGTTCTTC TRBV6-2/TRBV6-3 . TRBD1 TRBJ2-1
CASRTPRQGKLFF TGTGCCAGCAGGACCCCCAGACAGGGAAAACTGTTTTTT TRBV28 . TRBD1 TRBJ1-4
CAWEQGPNQPQHF TGTGCCTGGGAACAGGGGCCCAATCAGCCCCAGCATTTT TRBV30 . TRBD1 TRBJ1-5
CASSQDVGGGSGELFF TGTGCCAGCAGCCAAGATGTGGGGGGAGGAAGCGGGGAGCTGTTTTTT TRBV3-1/TRBV3-2 . . TRBJ2-2
CASPGSTGELFF TGTGCCAGCCCAGGGTCCACCGGGGAGCTGTTTTTT TRBV28 . . TRBJ2-2
CASSYTAINQPQHF TGTGCCAGCAGTTACACAGCCATAAATCAGCCCCAGCATTTT TRBV6-2/TRBV6-3 once . TRBJ1-5